This note documents a single T cell receptor (beta chain) sequence. This entry comes from a study of low-dose radiotherapy and immunotherapy resistance in tumors. Study-wide background: Each fraction given to Cohort 2 every two weeks delivered 1 Gy, and the total reached 13 Gy over 26 weeks.

Gene-specific TRAV and TRBV primers were used for first-strand cDNA, covering alpha and beta chains. The authors amplified TCRs for 20 to 25 PCR cycles with a constant-region primer and a V-primer adapter. After the mRNA was isolated, it was amplified using in vitro transcription. TCRdb re-called the reads with MiXCR, one entry per CDR3 protein. Among more than 50,000 distinct CDR3 sequences listed, 20% to 25% were seen once. Trimming at V came to 0 bases and at J to 4 bases, leaving 7 bases not matched to a gene. The CDR3 totals 17 residues. The germline V gene has CDR1 KGHDR and CDR2 SFDVKD. This sample's time point: before trial treatment.

This chain joins TRBV24-1 and TRBJ2-1; 8 positions match TRBD2. This receptor was taken from a male donor with prostate cancer. The source was PBMCs, collected before treatment. CDR3 nucleotides: TGTGCCACCAGTGATTTGAAAGCGGGAGTTGGGTACAATGAGCAGTTCTTC. Encoded protein: CATSDLKAGVGYNEQFF.